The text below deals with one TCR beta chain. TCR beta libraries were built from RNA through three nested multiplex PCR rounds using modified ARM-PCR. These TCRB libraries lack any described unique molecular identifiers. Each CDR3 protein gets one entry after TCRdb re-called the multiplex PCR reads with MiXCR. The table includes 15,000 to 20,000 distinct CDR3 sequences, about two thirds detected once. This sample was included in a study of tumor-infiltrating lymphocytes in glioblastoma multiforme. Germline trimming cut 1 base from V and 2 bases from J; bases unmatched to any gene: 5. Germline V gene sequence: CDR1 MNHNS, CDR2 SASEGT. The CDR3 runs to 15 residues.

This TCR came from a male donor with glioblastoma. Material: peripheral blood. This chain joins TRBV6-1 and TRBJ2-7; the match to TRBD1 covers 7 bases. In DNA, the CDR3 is TGTGCCAGCAGTGAAGGGCCGGGACAGCCCTACGAGCAGTACTTC. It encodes CASSEGPGQPYEQYF.